This is a list of T cell receptor beta chains from one sample in a study of blood T cell repertoires in COVID-19. Repertoires were generated with immunoSEQ multiplex PCR, while TCRdb's copy carries only in-frame clones and drops some. The sample lists about 530,000 clones, about 89% seen once, with 7.5% to 9% in the top ten. Sequenced material: peripheral blood. The receptors stem from a woman in her forties or fifties with COVID-19, enrolled during active disease. Each CDR3 is given with its conserved first and last residue.

j_gene: TRBJ1-1
v_gene: TRBV12-3/TRBV12-4
CDR3aa: CASILNTEAFF

j_gene: TRBJ1-2
v_gene: TRBV7-9
CDR3aa: CASSQGLSGYTF

j_gene: TRBJ2-2
v_gene: TRBV5-4
CDR3aa: CASSPYRSTGELFF

j_gene: TRBJ1-3
v_gene: TRBV19
CDR3aa: CASSGPGRNTIYF

j_gene: TRBJ1-2
v_gene: TRBV9
CDR3aa: CASSPPRAASYGYTF

j_gene: TRBJ2-3
v_gene: TRBV24-1
CDR3aa: CATSAPGFTSGGKDTQYF

j_gene: TRBJ2-2
v_gene: TRBV7-9
CDR3aa: CASRPGTGGTGGELFF

j_gene: TRBJ2-3
v_gene: TRBV28
CDR3aa: CATEQGGSSDTQYF

j_gene: TRBJ2-1
v_gene: TRBV24-1
CDR3aa: CATSSNPGGEQFF

j_gene: TRBJ2-7
v_gene: TRBV4-1
CDR3aa: CASSQGGDFYEQYF

j_gene: TRBJ1-5
v_gene: TRBV2
CDR3aa: CASSSPDRGNQPQHF

j_gene: TRBJ1-1
v_gene: TRBV10-3
CDR3aa: CAISESTGNTEAFF

j_gene: TRBJ1-1
v_gene: TRBV6-5
CDR3aa: CATRGPFTEAFF

j_gene: TRBJ1-1
v_gene: TRBV3-1/TRBV3-2
CDR3aa: CASSVRGRDTEAFF

j_gene: TRBJ1-4
v_gene: TRBV30
CDR3aa: CAWSPGQNEKLFF

j_gene: TRBJ2-6
v_gene: TRBV7-9
CDR3aa: CASSPTGTGLSGANVLTF

j_gene: TRBJ2-1
v_gene: TRBV5-1
CDR3aa: CASSSEVYSGVDEQFF

j_gene: TRBJ1-2
v_gene: TRBV25-1
CDR3aa: CASSEGDGYTF

j_gene: TRBJ2-2
v_gene: TRBV3-1/TRBV3-2
CDR3aa: CASNAGTGELFF

j_gene: TRBJ2-1
v_gene: TRBV5-6
CDR3aa: CASSPGTYYNEQFF

j_gene: TRBJ1-1
v_gene: TRBV2
CDR3aa: CASRDNGGTEAFF